This record concerns one T cell receptor beta chain sequence. Its matching antigen is unknown. As every portion of the isolated RNA was reverse transcribed, the sequencing read expressed TCRB transcripts. Generated by immunoSEQ multiplex PCR, the TCRdb table keeps only in-frame clones and is missing some. The table has under 300,000 clones, around a quarter seen once. With V trimmed by 3 bases and J by 7 bases, 14 bases remained unmatched. CDR3 length equals 18 residues. Germline V CDR1 and CDR2: SGHDN, FVKESK. This entry is derived from a study of beta chain features in type 1 diabetes. Study-wide results and caveats: In comparison with healthy donors, patients had naive, central memory and Treg TCRB repertoires that appeared more similar. In all four CD4+ subsets, TCRB CDR3 length was significantly, moderately reduced in type 1 diabetes.

Sequencing used central memory CD4+ T cells from blood. The TCR originated in a man under 40 in good health. This chain links TRBV14 with TRBJ2-1; TRBD2 aligns across 11 bases. The CDR3 sequence is CASSHLPGLAASWNEQFF. In DNA form, the CDR3 reads TGTGCCAGCAGCCACCTCCCGGGACTAGCGGCCTCTTGGAATGAGCAGTTCTTC.